These 16 T cell receptor beta chains came from one sample sequenced in a study of T-cell reconstitution after alpha-beta-depleted transplantation in children. Unique molecular identifiers featured in how the TCRbeta library was prepared. TCRdb used MiXCR to reprocess the PCR reads, holding one entry per CDR3 protein. Of some 490,000 distinct CDR3 sequences detected, around 13% appear once; the ten largest clones hold under 7%. The sample here was PBMCs from the stem cell graft donor, taken from the stem cell graft. Receptors were obtained from a human donor who donated a stem cell graft to a child with combined immunodeficiency.

This clonotype has only a few counts. The V gene is TRBV9, the J gene TRBJ2-3, with 7 nucleotides matching TRBD2. This CDR3 is built from 17 residues. J was trimmed by 1 base and V by 4 bases; bases with no gene match: 12. Germline V gene sequence: CDR1 SGDLS, CDR2 YYNGEE. As DNA, the CDR3 is TGTGCCAGCAGCCTACCTAGCGGCGGGGGAGGCACAGATACGCAGTATTTT. This gives the protein CASSLPSGGGGTDTQYF.

This clonotype was recorded a few times. The chain combines TRBV10-3 with TRBJ2-7, with 9 bases identical to TRBD1. The germline CDR1 and CDR2 sequences are ENHRY and SYGVKD. The CDR3 is 15 amino acids. J gave up 4 bases and V 3 bases, and 7 bases lay outside the gene matches. The CDR3 reads CAISDGRQGGYEQYF. As DNA, the CDR3 is TGTGCCATCAGTGATGGAAGACAGGGGGGATACGAGCAGTACTTC.

This clonotype was counted a few times. The CDR3 protein is CASRTDLTPYEQYF. The CDR3 DNA reads as TGTGCCTCTCGGACCGACTTGACACCCTACGAGCAGTACTTC. This chain joins TRBV5-5 and TRBJ2-7, with D unclear. This CDR3 comprises 14 residues. The germline gives CDR1 SGHKS, CDR2 YYEKEE (reference sequence). V lost 10 bases to trimming and J lost 2 bases, with 19 bases between them. The full variable domain, completed using reference TRBV5-5 and TRBJ2-7, is DAGVTQSPTHLIKTRGQQVTLRCSPISGHKSVSWYQQVLGQGPQFIFQYYEKEERGRGNFPDRFSARQFPNYSSELNVNALLLGDSALYLCASRTDLTPYEQYFGPGTRLTVT.

About this clonotype itself: A much larger clonotype is one base distant, so this may be a read error. The gene calls are TRBV29-1 and TRBJ2-1, with D unresolved. CDR1 is SQVTM and CDR2 is ANQGSEA in the germline V gene. The CDR3 totals 17 residues. Trimming stripped 7 bases from V and 0 bases from J, with 22 bases between. CDR3 in amino acids: CSGLGPGTTRSYNEQFF. The CDR3 DNA reads as TGCAGCGGTCTCGGACCAGGTACAACGCGCTCCTACAATGAGCAGTTCTTC.

This clonotype has more than one count but fewer than ten. The J gene is TRBJ2-2, the V gene TRBV12-3 or TRBV12-4; 11 positions agree with TRBD2. V gave up 5 bases and J gave up 5 bases; unmatched junction bases: 7. The CDR3 extends over 16 amino acids. The CDR3, as DNA: TGTGCCAGCAGTATTACTAGCGGGAGCGATACCGGGGAGCTGTTTTTT. Translation gives CASSITSGSDTGELFF.

CDR3 sequence: CASTAPNYGYTF. In DNA form, the CDR3 reads TGTGCCAGCACCGCCCCTAACTATGGCTACACCTTC. The gene calls are TRBV12-3 or TRBV12-4 and TRBJ1-2; D is ambiguous. Trimming cost V 7 bases and J 0 bases, with 6 bases left between them. The CDR3 is 12 amino acids.

This clonotype was observed a few times. V and J are TRBV27 and TRBJ2-7, with 7 nucleotides matching TRBD1. The trim removed 5 bases at V and 6 bases at J, leaving 13 bases unmatched. The germline V gene encodes CDR1 MNHEY and CDR2 SMNVEV (reference sequence). The CDR3 has 15 residues. The CDR3: CASSPRTGRVGEQYF. The CDR3 DNA sequence: TGTGCCAGCAGTCCGCGGACAGGTCGGGTTGGCGAGCAGTACTTC.

There are a few counts of this clonotype. The chain recombines TRBV5-5 with TRBJ2-3, with D possibly being TRBD2 (5 bases). This CDR3 comprises 15 residues. Germline CDR1 and CDR2: SGHKS and YYEKEE (reference sequence). With 4 bases removed from V and 0 bases from J, the gap between germline ends came to 12 bases. The DNA of the CDR3 is TGTGCCAGCAGCCGAGAGGGAATGAGCACAGATACGCAGTATTTT. This translates into CASSREGMSTDTQYF.

This clonotype was seen repeatedly, ten times or more. The J gene is TRBJ2-3, the V gene TRBV12-3 or TRBV12-4; D may correspond to TRBD1 or TRBD2 (5 bases each). V shed 6 bases and J shed 4 bases, with 11 bases lying between them. The CDR3 contains 13 residues. CDR3 loop: CASRWGNSDTQYF. The CDR3 bases are TGTGCCAGCAGGTGGGGGAACTCAGATACGCAGTATTTT.

The chain links TRBV7-2 to TRBJ2-7; TRBD1 agrees at 7 bases. The length of the CDR3 is 15 residues. Germline assignment: CDR1 SGHTA and CDR2 FQGNSA. V gave up 5 bases and J gave up 4 bases; unmatched junction bases: 11. The CDR3 bases are TGTGCCAGCAGCCAACGGGGACAGACCAATTACGAGCAGTACTTC. The encoded protein is CASSQRGQTNYEQYF.

This clonotype turned up a few times. The gene calls are TRBV7-2 and TRBJ2-7, with D perhaps matching TRBD2 (6 bases). The CDR3 is 15 residues long. The germline V gene encodes CDR1 SGHTA and CDR2 FQGNSA. V gave up 5 bases and J gave up 2 bases, with 16 bases separating them. DNA of the CDR3: TGTGCCAGCAGCCACTTTGCTGCGGGACCCTACGAGCAGTACTTC. Residues: CASSHFAAGPYEQYF.

The chain recombines TRBV12-3 or TRBV12-4 with TRBJ2-2; D unclear. Trimming removed 1 base at V and 7 bases at J, with 10 bases between. The CDR3 totals 14 residues. CDR3 protein: CASSLDQPDGELFF. The CDR3 DNA follows: TGTGCCAGCAGTTTAGACCAGCCCGACGGGGAGCTGTTTTTT.

This sequence joins TRBV9 and TRBJ2-3; TRBD1 or TRBD2 may be the D gene (5 bases each). Trimming stripped 0 bases from V and 4 bases from J, with 18 bases between. CDR1 and CDR2 from the germline V gene are SGDLS and YYNGEE. The CDR3 is 17 residues long. In nucleotides, the CDR3 is TGTGCCAGCAGCGTAGTTCGTGACCTCGAGGGGCCAGATACGCAGTATTTT. This codes for CASSVVRDLEGPDTQYF.

In its sample, this clonotype was seen a few times. The chain joins TRBV4-2 to TRBJ1-4; D unresolved. The CDR3 covers 17 residues. The germline V gene has CDR1 LGHNA and CDR2 YNFKEQ. V lost 2 bases, J lost 5 bases, and 18 bases lay in between. CDR3 nucleotide sequence: TGTGCCAGCAGCCAATCCTTGGGGTGGCCGGGGAATGAAAAACTGTTTTTT. It codes for CASSQSLGWPGNEKLFF.

This chain connects TRBV3-1 to TRBJ2-1; D may be TRBD2 (6 bases). The CDR3 loop spans 18 amino acids. Trimming removed 4 bases at V and 9 bases at J, with 28 bases between. Per the germline V gene, CDR1 is LGHDT and CDR2 is YNNKEL (reference sequence). This chain's CDR3 is CASSRPDINPLRRGEQFF. CDR3 bases: TGTGCCAGCAGCCGTCCGGACATAAACCCATTACGGCGGGGTGAGCAGTTCTTC.

This clonotype has a handful of counts. This rearrangement joins TRBV30 to TRBJ2-3; unclear D gene. Looked up from germline, CDR1 is GTSNPN and CDR2 is SVGIG (reference sequence). The germline V and J ends were trimmed by 4 bases and 4 bases, with 12 bases remaining between them. This CDR3 region has 13 residues. The CDR3 protein is CAWTQRGADTQYF. Written as DNA, the CDR3 is TGTGCCTGGACCCAACGCGGAGCAGATACGCAGTATTTT.